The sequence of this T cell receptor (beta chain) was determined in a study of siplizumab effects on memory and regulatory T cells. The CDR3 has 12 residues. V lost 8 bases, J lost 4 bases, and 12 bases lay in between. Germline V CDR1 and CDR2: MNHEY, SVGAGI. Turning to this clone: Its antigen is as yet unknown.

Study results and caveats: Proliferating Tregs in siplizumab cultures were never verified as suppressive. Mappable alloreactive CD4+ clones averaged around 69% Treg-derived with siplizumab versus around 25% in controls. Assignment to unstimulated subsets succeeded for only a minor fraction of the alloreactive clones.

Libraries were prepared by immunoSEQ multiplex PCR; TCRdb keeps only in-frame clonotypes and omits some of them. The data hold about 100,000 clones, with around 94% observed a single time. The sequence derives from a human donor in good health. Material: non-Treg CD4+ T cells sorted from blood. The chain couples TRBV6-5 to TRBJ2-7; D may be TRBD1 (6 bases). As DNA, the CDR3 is TGTGCCAGCGGGGGCGCCGGATACGAGCAGTACTTC. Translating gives CASGGAGYEQYF.